These 29 T cell receptor beta chains share one sample of origin, sequenced in a study of technical replicates of blood from a handful of donors. TCRdb's table, derived via immunoSEQ multiplex PCR, lists solely in-frame clones and lacks some. This table holds 60,000 to 90,000 clones, about 97% found once. Sequencing was performed on T cells isolated from PBMCs. These receptors originate from a human donor in good health.

This chain joins TRBV11-2 and TRBJ2-7; no firm D call. CDR1 and CDR2 (germline): SGHAT, FQNNGV. V shed 0 bases and J shed 6 bases, with 12 bases lying between them. CDR3 length: 14 residues. CDR3 sequence: CASSLDGGLAEQYF. DNA of the CDR3: TGTGCCAGCAGCTTAGATGGCGGCTTGGCCGAGCAGTACTTC. Filled out from reference TRBV11-2 and TRBJ2-7, the complete variable domain reads EAGVAQSPRYKIIEKRQSVAFWCNPISGHATLYWYQQILGQGPKLLIQFQNNGVVDDSQLPKDRFSAERLKGVDSTLKIQPAKLEDSAVYLCASSLDGGLAEQYFGPGTRLTVT.

This chain joins TRBV25-1 and TRBJ2-1; tentative D call: TRBD2 (6 bases). V shed 6 bases and J shed 0 bases, with 18 bases lying between them. The CDR3 extends over 17 amino acids. In germline, CDR1 is MGHDK, CDR2 SYGVNS. The CDR3 is CASSNQLAASSYNEQFF. The CDR3 nucleotides read TGTGCCAGCAGCAACCAATTAGCGGCGAGCTCCTACAATGAGCAGTTCTTC. The complete variable domain, with remaining parts taken from reference TRBV25-1 and TRBJ2-1, reads EADIYQTPRYLVIGTGKKITLECSQTMGHDKMYWYQQDPGMELHLIHYSYGVNSTEKGDLSSESTVSRIRTEHFPLTLESARPSHTSQYLCASSNQLAASSYNEQFFGPGTRLTVL.

This chain connects TRBV23-1 to TRBJ2-5; D is undetermined. TRBV23-1 is an ORF for which the function is uncertain. This CDR3 is 14 amino acids long. Trimming shortened V by 2 bases and J by 7 bases, and 14 bases separated the two germline ends. The CDR3 spells CASSQPIAERTQYF. DNA of the CDR3: TGCGCCAGCAGTCAACCAATAGCAGAACGGACCCAGTACTTC.

The genes are TRBV5-1 and TRBJ2-5, with D possibly matching TRBD1 (5 bases). The germline CDR1 and CDR2 sequences are SGHRS and YFSETQ. Trimming took off 1 base at V and 5 bases at J, with 12 bases between the two ends. The CDR3 runs 14 residues. CDR3 DNA: TGCGCCAGCAGCTTGAACAGGCGTATGGAGACCCAGTACTTC. Translation gives CASSLNRRMETQYF.

V usage is TRBV2 and J usage is TRBJ2-7; unclear D gene. CDR1 is SNHLY, CDR2 FYNNEI, per germline. Deletions cut 5 bases from V and 3 bases from J, with 5 bases between. The CDR3 consists of 11 residues. The CDR3 loop is CASSTYYEQYF. The CDR3 coding sequence is TGTGCCAGCAGTACCTACTACGAGCAGTACTTC.

This clone has just one count. V usage is TRBV30 and J usage is TRBJ2-1, with 7 bases that match TRBD2. V lost 3 bases and J lost 3; bases outside the gene matches: 8. Germline-derived CDR1 and CDR2 are GTSNPN and SVGIG (reference sequence). The CDR3 totals 15 residues. The CDR3: CAWRGGRDFYNEQFF. The CDR3 coding sequence is TGTGCCTGGAGGGGAGGGAGGGATTTCTACAATGAGCAGTTCTTC.

The chain employs TRBV5-1 and TRBJ1-2; 9 nucleotides line up with TRBD1. The CDR3 extends over 17 amino acids. V was pared by 3 bases and J by 6 bases, with 15 bases of the junction left unmatched. Per the germline V gene, CDR1 is SGHRS and CDR2 is YFSETQ. Written as DNA, the CDR3 is TGCGCCAGCAGCTGCCTCCGGGACAGGGAGTCTCTCGATGGCTACACCTTC. It translates to CASSCLRDRESLDGYTF. Supplemented by reference TRBV5-1 and TRBJ1-2, the full variable domain reads KAGVTQTPRYLIKTRGQQVTLSCSPISGHRSVSWYQQTPGQGLQFLFEYFSETQRNKGNFPGRFSGRQFSNSRSEMNVSTLELGDSALYLCASSCLRDRESLDGYTFGSGTRLTVV.

The chain is built from TRBV13 and TRBJ2-7; 13 bases fit TRBD2. CDR3 length: 15 amino acids. The trim removed 6 bases at V and 2 bases at J, leaving 4 bases unmatched. CDR1 is PRHDT, CDR2 FYEKMQ, per germline (reference sequence). CDR3 in DNA: TGTGCCAGCAGTCATGGGACTAGCGGGACCTACGAGCAGTACTTC. This gives the protein CASSHGTSGTYEQYF.

V usage is TRBV6-5 and J usage is TRBJ1-4; 11 positions agree with TRBD1. J lost 10 bases, V lost 2 bases, and 6 bases had no gene match. CDR1 is MNHEY and CDR2 is SVGAGI in the germline V gene. This CDR3 has 15 amino acids. CDR3 loop: CASSYKDRGRGKLFF. In nucleotides, the CDR3 is TGTGCCAGCAGTTACAAGGACAGGGGGCGAGGAAAACTGTTTTTT.

Remarks on this clone: At one end the junction does not follow the germline gene, possibly because of a read error. The chain has TRBV7-7 and TRBJ2-5; 7 bases are a match to TRBD1. CDR1 and CDR2 (germline): SSHAT, FNYEAQ (reference sequence). This CDR3 contains 15 residues. The CDR3, as DNA: TGTGCTAGCAGCTTAAGTCAGGGGGACCAAGAGACCCAGTACTTC. This sequence encodes CASSLSQGDQETQYF.

The V and J genes are TRBV4-2 and TRBJ2-5; D is ambiguous. V was shortened by 0 bases and J by 1 base, with 6 bases between the two germline ends. Per the germline V gene, CDR1 is LGHNA and CDR2 is YNFKEQ. The length of the CDR3 is 14 residues. CDR3 residues: CASSQDASQETQYF. The CDR3 DNA reads as TGTGCCAGCAGCCAAGATGCTAGCCAAGAGACCCAGTACTTC.

The genes are TRBV10-1 and TRBJ2-1; unclear D gene. Germline-derived CDR1 and CDR2 are WNHNN and SYGVQD (reference sequence). The V gene lost 8 bases and the J gene lost 7 bases, with 9 bases spanning the gap. CDR3 length: 11 amino acids. This CDR3 reads CASSDTNEQFF. The DNA for the CDR3 is TGCGCCAGCTCCGACACGAATGAGCAGTTCTTC.

The genes are TRBV10-2 and TRBJ2-5; weak D call: TRBD1 (5 bases). Deletions cut 5 bases from V and 1 base from J, with 14 bases between. The CDR3 extends over 15 amino acids. The V gene's germline CDR1 is WSHSY and CDR2 SAAADI. The CDR3 loop is CASSNPRGVQETQYF. The CDR3 DNA reads TGCGCCAGCAGTAACCCAAGGGGTGTCCAAGAGACCCAGTACTTC.

J is TRBJ2-1 and V is TRBV19; D is possibly TRBD1 (7 bases). Germline CDR1 LNHDA, CDR2 SQIVND (reference sequence). Deletions cut 1 base from V and 5 bases from J, with 12 bases between. This CDR3 has 15 amino acids. The CDR3 protein is CASSIGGTANNEQFF. The CDR3 nucleotides read TGTGCCAGTAGTATAGGCGGGACAGCCAACAATGAGCAGTTCTTC.

The rearrangement uses TRBV6-5 and TRBJ1-5; D remains unclear. The length of the CDR3 is 13 residues. V shed 7 bases and J shed 0 bases, with 7 bases lying between them. Germline V gene data show CDR1 as MNHEY and CDR2 as SVGAGI. CDR3 region: CASMRFSNQPQHF. The CDR3 DNA follows: TGTGCCAGCATGAGGTTTAGCAATCAGCCCCAGCATTTT.

The chain uses TRBV7-9 and TRBJ2-7; 8 bases align to TRBD2. CDR3 length: 15 residues. The V gene end was trimmed by 2 bases and the J gene end by 12 bases; junction bases not matched to a gene: 15. CDR1 SEHNR and CDR2 FQNEAQ come from the germline V gene (reference sequence). DNA of the CDR3: TGTGCCAGCAGCTTAATGGGGGGTAGCGGGGAAGCTGCGTACTTC. It translates to CASSLMGGSGEAAYF.

The gene calls are TRBV5-1 and TRBJ2-5; 13 bases match TRBD2. V lost 4 bases and J lost 1; bases outside the gene matches: 4. Germline V gene data show CDR1 as SGHRS and CDR2 as YFSETQ. There are 16 residues in the CDR3. CDR3 sequence: CASSVTSGRVQETQYF. Written as DNA, the CDR3 is TGCGCCAGCAGCGTAACTAGCGGGAGGGTCCAAGAGACCCAGTACTTC.

The chain couples TRBV27 to TRBJ1-1, with 12 bases fitting TRBD1. V was clipped by 6 bases and J by 4 bases; unmatched bases: 6. The CDR3 length is 15 residues. CDR1 is MNHEY, CDR2 SMNVEV, per germline (reference sequence). The DNA for the CDR3 is TGTGCCAGCAGGGGGGGGACAGGGGGCTTCACTGAAGCTTTCTTT. This codes for CASRGGTGGFTEAFF.

The CDR3 reads CASSWFSQGDGELFF. As DNA, the CDR3 is TGTGCCAGCAGCTGGTTTTCCCAAGGGGACGGGGAGCTGTTTTTT. The genes are TRBV5-5 and TRBJ2-2; D possibly corresponds to TRBD1 (5 bases). The CDR3 is made up of 15 amino acids. The germline V gene has CDR1 SGHKS and CDR2 YYEKEE (reference sequence). V was cut by 3 bases and J by 7 bases, with 16 bases left in between. The whole variable domain, filled in from reference TRBV5-5 and TRBJ2-2, reads DAGVTQSPTHLIKTRGQQVTLRCSPISGHKSVSWYQQVLGQGPQFIFQYYEKEERGRGNFPDRFSARQFPNYSSELNVNALLLGDSALYLCASSWFSQGDGELFFGEGSRLTVL.

This chain links TRBV30 with TRBJ2-4; D is uncertain. V was cut by 4 bases and J by 0 bases, with 10 bases left in between. CDR3 length: 14 residues. The V gene's germline CDR1 is GTSNPN and CDR2 SVGIG (reference sequence). The CDR3 nucleotides read TGTGCCTGGAACCAGGCTGGAGCCAAAAACATTCAGTACTTC. Its translation is CAWNQAGAKNIQYF.

CDR3 loop: CASSNTADSYEQYF. The CDR3 bases are TGTGCCAGCAGTAACACCGCGGACTCCTACGAGCAGTACTTC. The chain employs TRBV28 and TRBJ2-7; D gene unclear. Germline V CDR1 and CDR2: MDHEN, SYDVKM. Trimming shortened V by 5 bases and J by 0 bases, and 11 bases separated the two germline ends. This CDR3 comprises 14 residues.

The sample holds one count of this clone. V and J are TRBV6-1 and TRBJ1-1; TRBD1 agrees at 9 bases. Germline loops: CDR1 MNHNS, CDR2 SASEGT. The CDR3 covers 14 residues. The J segment lost 6 bases and the V segment lost 5 bases, leaving 7 bases of the junction unmatched. CDR3 DNA: TGTGCCAGCAGTACGCCCGGGACAGGGTCTGAAGCTTTCTTT. Its translation is CASSTPGTGSEAFF.

V is TRBV12-5 and J is TRBJ1-3, with D possibly TRBD1 on 5 matching bases. With 6 bases removed from V and 2 bases from J, the gap between germline ends came to 11 bases. This CDR3 contains 14 residues. CDR1 is LGHNT, CDR2 FRNRAP, per germline. The CDR3 DNA reads TGTGCTAGTGGCCCAGACAGAGCTGGAAACACCATATATTTT. Translation: CASGPDRAGNTIYF.

This chain uses TRBV7-9 with TRBJ1-2; 7 nucleotides align to TRBD1. The CDR3 is made up of 16 amino acids. CDR1 is SEHNR, CDR2 FQNEAQ, per germline (reference sequence). The trim removed 7 bases at V and 5 bases at J, leaving 16 bases unmatched. The DNA for the CDR3 is TGTGCCAGCACCCAATCAAAAGCCGACAGGGAATATGGCTACACCTTC. As protein: CASTQSKADREYGYTF.

The chain joins TRBV14 to TRBJ2-2, with 11 bases that match TRBD2. The CDR3 has 20 amino acids. V shed 0 bases, J shed 4 bases, and the junction held 13 bases outside the gene matches. Germline CDR1 reads SGHDN; CDR2 reads FVKESK. The chain's CDR3 is CASSQETYSGRALSTGELFF. The CDR3 coding sequence is TGTGCCAGCAGCCAAGAAACATATAGCGGGAGGGCCTTGAGCACCGGGGAGCTGTTTTTT.

The chain links TRBV30 to TRBJ1-4, with D tentatively TRBD1 (6 bases). Trimming took off 5 bases at V and 4 bases at J, with 8 bases between the two ends. The germline V gene encodes CDR1 GTSNPN and CDR2 SVGIG (reference sequence). CDR3 size: 12 residues. The CDR3, as DNA: TGTGCCTGGGACAGGATTAATGAAAAACTGTTTTTT. Protein product: CAWDRINEKLFF.

This chain uses TRBV2 with TRBJ1-2; perhaps TRBD1 as D (5 bases). V dropped 4 bases and J dropped 4 bases, with 13 bases sitting between them. This CDR3 spans 14 amino acids. Per the germline V gene, CDR1 is SNHLY and CDR2 is FYNNEI. The DNA for the CDR3 is TGTGCCAGCAGTGCGGTCCCAGGGTTCTATGGCTACACCTTC. This encodes CASSAVPGFYGYTF.

The rearrangement joins TRBV18 to TRBJ2-2; tentatively, D is TRBD1 (5 bases). Germline V gene data show CDR1 as KGHSH and CDR2 as LQKENI. V lost 3 bases, J lost 9 bases, and 14 bases lay in between. This CDR3 spans 14 amino acids. CDR3 sequence reads: CASSPPRQPRELFF. The DNA for the CDR3 is TGTGCCAGCTCACCTCCTAGACAGCCTAGGGAGCTGTTTTTT.

The chain is built from TRBV14 and TRBJ2-1, with 10 positions matching TRBD2. J gave up 5 bases and V 4 bases, and 5 bases lay outside the gene matches. The CDR3 sequence is 15 residues long. Looked up from germline, CDR1 is SGHDN and CDR2 is FVKESK. CDR3 coding DNA: TGTGCCAGCAGCCGGGGACTAGCGAATAACAATGAGCAGTTCTTC. Amino acids: CASSRGLANNNEQFF.